Shown below are 26 T cell receptor beta chains from a single sample sequenced in a study of T cell changes during pregnancy in multiple sclerosis. Repertoires were generated with immunoSEQ multiplex PCR, while TCRdb's copy carries only in-frame clones and drops some. The sample holds around 50,000 clones, 93% seen once. This specimen consisted of CD8+ T cells from peripheral blood mononuclear cells, obtained in the second trimester of pregnancy. These receptors were collected from a female donor with multiple sclerosis, enrolled in a pregnancy study.

The chain recombines TRBV19 with TRBJ1-1; TRBD1 aligns across 9 bases. V lost 5 bases, J lost 3 bases, and 7 bases stayed unmatched. In germline, CDR1 is LNHDA, CDR2 SQIVND (reference sequence). The CDR3 length is 15 residues. The CDR3 DNA reads TGTGCCAGTAGTCCGGGACAGGGTTTGGACACTGAAGCTTTCTTT. Encoded protein: CASSPGQGLDTEAFF.

V is TRBV19 and J is TRBJ2-7; the D gene is possibly TRBD2 (6 bases). Trimming took off 6 bases at V and 4 bases at J, with 7 bases between the two ends. There are 11 residues in the CDR3. Germline CDR1 LNHDA, CDR2 SQIVND (reference sequence). The DNA for the CDR3 is TGTGCCAGTAGAGGAGGGTACGAGCAGTACTTC. Encoded protein: CASRGGYEQYF.

This sequence joins TRBV15 and TRBJ1-4, with TRBD1 matching 11 bases. Per germline, CDR1 LNHNV and CDR2 YYDKDF (reference sequence). The CDR3 totals 17 residues. Trimming took 0 bases from V and 4 from J; bases not matched to a gene: 4. CDR3 residues: CATSRDSDRGRNEKLFF. The CDR3 DNA is TGTGCCACCAGCAGAGATTCGGACAGGGGGCGTAATGAAAAACTGTTTTTT.

This chain connects TRBV11-2 to TRBJ1-1, with D maybe TRBD1 (5 bases). CDR1 and CDR2 (germline): SGHAT, FQNNGV. The CDR3 covers 15 residues. Trimming left V 0 bases short and J 5 bases short, with 13 bases between. DNA for the CDR3: TGTGCCAGCAGCTTAGATCGGAGGGGATGGACTGAAGCTTTCTTT. This codes for CASSLDRRGWTEAFF.

V and J are TRBV5-3 and TRBJ2-1; 8 nucleotides agree with TRBD1. TRBV5-3 is designated an ORF whose function remains uncertain. V lost 1 base and J lost 6; bases outside the gene matches: 3. The CDR3 is 14 amino acids. CDR3 sequence (DNA): TGTGCCAGAAGCTTGCAACAGGGGGGCAATGAGCAGTTCTTC. Amino acid sequence: CARSLQQGGNEQFF.

The sample holds one count of this clone. The rearrangement links TRBV19 to TRBJ1-1; weak D call: TRBD1 (6 bases). The germline V gene has CDR1 LNHDA and CDR2 SQIVND (reference sequence). V was shortened by 8 bases and J by 4 bases, with 20 bases between the two germline ends. This CDR3 spans 15 amino acids. As DNA, the CDR3 is TGTGCCAGTCTACGAGGGCAGGGGCGCTTCACTGAAGCTTTCTTT. Amino acids: CASLRGQGRFTEAFF. Based on the CDR3 plus reference TRBV19 and TRBJ1-1, the full variable domain is DGGITQSPKYLFRKEGQNVTLSCEQNLNHDAMYWYRQDPGQGLRLIYYSQIVNDFQKGDIAEGYSVSREKKESFPLTVTSAQKNPTAFYLCASLRGQGRFTEAFFGQGTRLTVV.

This rearrangement joins TRBV28 to TRBJ2-5; TRBD2 aligns across 9 bases. Per the germline V gene, CDR1 is MDHEN and CDR2 is SYDVKM. The trim removed 4 bases at V and 4 bases at J, leaving 19 bases unmatched. The CDR3 has 19 residues. As DNA, the CDR3 is TGTGCCAGCAGTTCCCCCGTGATGCGCGGGAGGGCCGATGGAGAGACCCAGTACTTC. Its translation: CASSSPVMRGRADGETQYF.

This clone was detected once. The gene calls are TRBV9 and TRBJ2-2; 10 bases are a match to TRBD2. The V segment lost 4 bases and the J segment 2 bases; nucleotides outside the gene matches: 2. There are 15 residues in the CDR3. Germline-derived CDR1 and CDR2 are SGDLS and YYNGEE. The CDR3 loop reads CASSPSGGNTGELFF. CDR3 nucleotides: TGTGCCAGCAGCCCTAGCGGGGGTAACACCGGGGAGCTGTTTTTT.

The rearrangement links TRBV10-3 to TRBJ2-7, with D tentatively TRBD2 (6 bases). CDR3 length: 15 residues. V was shortened by 0 bases and J by 0 bases, with 9 bases between the two germline ends. The V gene's germline CDR1 is ENHRY and CDR2 SYGVKD. The CDR3 sequence is CAISESGGSSYEQYF. The CDR3 DNA reads as TGTGCCATCAGTGAGTCTGGGGGGAGCTCCTACGAGCAGTACTTC.

This chain connects TRBV15 to TRBJ2-1; 15 bases line up with TRBD2. Trimming took 0 bases from V and 3 from J; bases not matched to a gene: 0. Germline V gene lookup returns CDR1 LNHNV and CDR2 YYDKDF (reference sequence). The CDR3 is made up of 17 amino acids. CDR3 region: CATSREGLAGGYNEQFF. CDR3 coding DNA: TGTGCCACCAGCAGAGAGGGACTAGCGGGGGGCTACAATGAGCAGTTCTTC.

The rearrangement uses TRBV4-1 and TRBJ1-6; 9 nucleotides match TRBD1. There are 18 residues in the CDR3. Looked up from germline, CDR1 is MGHRA and CDR2 is YSYEKL. J lost 7 bases, V lost 4 bases, and 14 bases had no gene match. This chain's CDR3 is CASSRDIVVQGANSPLHF. For the CDR3, the DNA is TGCGCCAGCAGCCGGGACATAGTAGTACAGGGGGCAAATTCACCCCTCCACTTT.

This clone has a single count. As DNA, the CDR3 is TGTGCCAGCAGTGCGGGGAATGAGCAGTTCTTC. This codes for CASSAGNEQFF. V and J are TRBV28 and TRBJ2-1; D is possibly TRBD2 (6 bases). CDR1 and CDR2 (germline): MDHEN, SYDVKM. This CDR3 has 11 residues. Trimming left V 5 bases short and J 7 bases short, with 6 bases between.

This clone showed up just once. This chain joins TRBV27 and TRBJ1-5, with 9 bases that match TRBD1. CDR3 size: 15 residues. Germline-derived CDR1 and CDR2 are MNHEY and SMNVEV (reference sequence). J gave up 5 bases and V 2 bases, and 4 bases lay outside the gene matches. The CDR3 loop is CASSLRQGVDQPQHF. The CDR3 coding sequence is TGTGCCAGCAGTTTACGACAGGGGGTAGATCAGCCCCAGCATTTT.

This chain connects TRBV27 to TRBJ2-7; 9 bases line up with TRBD2. This CDR3 contains 14 residues. Trimming cost V 5 bases and J 2 bases; bases outside gene matches: 4. Germline lookup yields CDR1 MNHEY and CDR2 SMNVEV (reference sequence). CDR3 coding DNA: TGTGCCAGCAGTAGAAGACTAGCGGCCTACGAGCAGTACTTC. Protein product: CASSRRLAAYEQYF.

The count of this clone is one. V usage is TRBV19 and J usage is TRBJ2-1, with 7 nucleotides matching TRBD2. J lost 2 bases, V lost 3 bases, and 4 bases had no gene match. There are 15 residues in the CDR3. CDR1 is LNHDA and CDR2 is SQIVND in the germline V gene (reference sequence). For the CDR3, the DNA is TGTGCCAGTAGTATGGTGGGACTAACCTACAATGAGCAGTTCTTC. Translation gives CASSMVGLTYNEQFF.

Only one count was recorded for this clone. This chain connects TRBV25-1 to TRBJ2-2, with D possibly matching TRBD1 (7 bases). In germline, CDR1 is MGHDK, CDR2 SYGVNS. Trimming removed 1 base at V and 5 bases at J, with 11 bases between. This CDR3 is built from 15 residues. The CDR3 DNA reads as TGTGCCAGCAGTGAATTGCAGGGGGGAACCGGGGAGCTGTTTTTT. Its translation: CASSELQGGTGELFF.

The rearrangement joins TRBV28 to TRBJ2-5, with D maybe TRBD2 (5 bases). Germline loops: CDR1 MDHEN, CDR2 SYDVKM. V lost 5 bases, J lost 5 bases, and 18 bases lay in between. The CDR3 sequence is 15 residues long. The CDR3: CASSPTPGGFETQYF. CDR3 sequence (DNA): TGTGCCAGCAGTCCCACCCCCGGCGGGTTCGAGACCCAGTACTTC.

Here the CDR3 DNA reads TGTGCCAGCAGCTTAGAAGGGGCCATAACCTACGAGCAGTACTTC. It encodes CASSLEGAITYEQYF. The chain links TRBV7-6 to TRBJ2-7, with D maybe TRBD1 (5 bases). Germline values: CDR1 SGHVS, CDR2 FNYEAQ. The CDR3 runs to 15 residues. Trimming removed 1 base at V and 2 bases at J, with 12 bases between.

The chain has TRBV7-9 and TRBJ2-4; D unresolved. V was clipped by 5 bases and J by 0 bases, with 8 bases between them. Germline CDR1 and CDR2: SEHNR and FQNEAQ (reference sequence). The CDR3 has 14 residues. CDR3 sequence (DNA): TGTGCCAGCAGCCCGTCAGAAGCCAAAAACATTCAGTACTTC. It specifies CASSPSEAKNIQYF.

The chain has TRBV12-5 and TRBJ2-6; TRBD1 matches at 10 bases. V dropped 2 bases and J dropped 2; count of bases not matched to a gene: 6. Per the germline V gene, CDR1 is LGHNT and CDR2 is FRNRAP. CDR3 size: 18 residues. The CDR3 sequence is CASGLLGTGDPGANVLTF. As DNA, the CDR3 is TGTGCTAGTGGTTTGCTAGGGACAGGGGATCCTGGGGCCAACGTCCTGACTTTC.

This clone has a single count. The chain joins TRBV11-2 to TRBJ1-2, with D possibly matching TRBD1 (6 bases). The V and J ends lost 5 bases and 4 bases respectively, with 17 bases between them. Germline assignment: CDR1 SGHAT and CDR2 FQNNGV. This CDR3 has 15 amino acids. The CDR3 sequence: CASSAWDTVSYGYTF. The CDR3 DNA reads as TGTGCCAGCAGCGCCTGGGACACCGTTAGCTATGGCTACACCTTC.

The chain employs TRBV28 and TRBJ2-2; a weak D match, TRBD1 (5 bases). This CDR3 contains 14 residues. The V gene's germline CDR1 is MDHEN and CDR2 SYDVKM. Trimming took off 6 bases at V and 8 bases at J, with 16 bases between the two ends. The CDR3 DNA follows: TGTGCCAGCAGGGGGCCTAGGGAAAGAGGGGAGCTGTTTTTT. Residues: CASRGPRERGELFF.

V usage is TRBV19 and J usage is TRBJ2-5, with a weak D call TRBD2 (6 bases). With 0 bases removed from V and 2 bases from J, the gap between germline ends came to 16 bases. The CDR3 is 17 amino acids. Germline V lookup: CDR1 LNHDA, CDR2 SQIVND (reference sequence). The CDR3 is CASSIDRRGLDQETQYF. The CDR3 DNA follows: TGTGCCAGTAGTATAGACAGGAGGGGCTTGGATCAAGAGACCCAGTACTTC.

This clone was observed a single time. The chain carries TRBV13 and TRBJ2-5, with 10 bases fitting TRBD1. Germline V gene lookup returns CDR1 PRHDT and CDR2 FYEKMQ (reference sequence). J gave up 4 bases and V 4 bases, and 3 bases lay outside the gene matches. The length of the CDR3 is 14 residues. The CDR3 DNA reads as TGTGCCAGCAGCTCCAGACAGGGGGCAGAGACCCAGTACTTC. Its translation is CASSSRQGAETQYF.

The V gene is TRBV20-1, the J gene TRBJ2-5; D not resolved. The CDR3 is made up of 11 amino acids. V lost 5 bases and J 7 bases, leaving 11 bases between the germline ends. Germline values: CDR1 DFQATT, CDR2 SNEGSKA (reference sequence). The CDR3 sequence: CSAVEAMTQYF. The CDR3 DNA sequence: TGCAGTGCTGTAGAGGCGATGACCCAGTACTTC.

This sequence joins TRBV5-5 and TRBJ2-5; 12 bases agree with TRBD1. From germline, CDR1 is SGHKS and CDR2 YYEKEE (reference sequence). CDR3 size: 16 residues. The J segment lost 5 bases and the V segment lost 4 bases, leaving 9 bases of the junction unmatched. CDR3 in amino acids: CASSPGQGAVGETQYF. As DNA, the CDR3 is TGTGCCAGCAGCCCGGGACAGGGGGCAGTCGGTGAGACCCAGTACTTC.